These 24 T cell receptor beta chains share one sample of origin, sequenced in a study of long-term antiretroviral therapy in people with HIV (dated 2022 in TCRdb). The immunoSEQ hsTCRB v3.0 assay was used at survey level resolution to sequence the TRB variable region. Sourced from immuneACCESS, this table was stored by TCRdb with only in-frame sequences that have V and J called. A share of the clones is absent; for the studies checked, an unresolved V gene accounts for under half, and the remainder has no known explanation. In this sample the table shows tens of thousands of clones, 88% of which occur a single time. About 5% of the sample is in the top ten clones. Sequenced material: unsorted PBMCs, taken around 4.6 years after starting antiretroviral therapy. Every receptor here comes from a man younger than 40 with HIV.

The chain recombines TRBV13 with TRBJ2-5; D not resolved. CDR1 and CDR2 (germline): PRHDT, FYEKMQ (reference sequence). The CDR3 has 14 amino acids. V gave up 1 base and J gave up 4 bases, with 10 bases separating them. Here the CDR3 DNA reads TGTGCCAGCAGCTTAGAAGAGGAACCAGAGACCCAGTACTTC. Residues: CASSLEEEPETQYF.

The chain couples TRBV19 to TRBJ1-5; D remains ambiguous. Trimming shortened V by 0 bases and J by 6 bases, and 15 bases separated the two germline ends. Germline V gives CDR1 LNHDA, CDR2 SQIVND (reference sequence). This CDR3 spans 16 amino acids. In nucleotides, the CDR3 is TGTGCCAGTAGTATAGAGGGGTTGGGCAATGGTCAGCCCCAGCATTTT. Its protein is CASSIEGLGNGQPQHF.

The chain links TRBV4-1 to TRBJ1-2; 9 nucleotides match TRBD1. The CDR3 is 14 residues long. Per the germline V gene, CDR1 is MGHRA and CDR2 is YSYEKL. J gave up 6 bases and V 3 bases, and 5 bases lay outside the gene matches. The CDR3 spells CASSQARDRDGYTF. For the CDR3, the DNA is TGCGCCAGCAGCCAGGCCCGGGACAGGGATGGCTACACCTTC.

The CDR3, as DNA: TGTGCCAGCAACAGACTAGCGGGATTTGAACGGAGCTCCTACAATGAGCAGTTCTTC. Its translation: CASNRLAGFERSSYNEQFF. This chain links TRBV5-4 with TRBJ2-1, with 11 nucleotides matching TRBD2. The CDR3 runs 19 residues. V trimming: 6 bases; J trimming: 0 bases; junction bases outside the gene matches: 14. The germline CDR1 and CDR2 sequences are SGHNT and YYREEE (reference sequence). Full variable domain (rest looked up from reference TRBV5-4 and TRBJ2-1): ETGVTQSPTHLIKTRGQQVTLRCSSQSGHNTVSWYQQALGQGPQFIFQYYREEENGRGNFPPRFSGLQFPNYSSELNVNALELDDSALYLCASNRLAGFERSSYNEQFFGPGTRLTVL.

The CDR3 is CASSRVFKEDEQYF. CDR3 DNA sequence: TGTGCCAGCAGCCGGGTCTTTAAGGAGGACGAGCAGTACTTC. V gene TRBV4-2 combines with J gene TRBJ2-7; a possible D gene is TRBD2 (5 bases). The CDR3 is 14 residues long. Deletions cut 4 bases from V and 5 bases from J, with 15 bases between. Germline CDR1 is LGHNA and CDR2 is YNFKEQ.

With regard to this clone: One junction end does not reproduce the germline sequence, and a read error may be involved. This rearrangement joins TRBV27 to TRBJ1-4; TRBD1 is a possible D gene (5 bases). CDR3 length equals 15 residues. Germline V gives CDR1 MNHEY, CDR2 SMNVEV (reference sequence). CDR3: CASSTGTASNENLFF. In nucleotides, the CDR3 is TGTGCCAGCAGTACGGGGACGGCCAGTAATGAAAACCTGTTTTTT. Drawing the rest from reference TRBV27 and TRBJ1-4, the complete variable domain is EAQVTQNPRYLITVTGKKLTVTCSQNMNHEYMSWYRQDPGLGLRQIYYSMNVEVTDKGDVPEGYKVSRKEKRNFPLILESPSPNQTSLYFCASSTGTASNENLFFGSGTQLSVL.

The chain is built from TRBV5-1 and TRBJ2-1, with D perhaps TRBD1 (6 bases). Germline V lookup: CDR1 SGHRS, CDR2 YFSETQ. The V end was cut by 1 base, the J end by 8 bases, with 10 bases between. The CDR3 runs to 13 residues. The CDR3 here is CASSLTGTDEQFF. The DNA of the CDR3 is TGCGCCAGCAGCTTGACAGGGACGGATGAGCAGTTCTTC.

This chain joins TRBV9 and TRBJ2-7; the match to TRBD2 covers 12 bases. The CDR3 consists of 15 residues. The V gene's germline CDR1 is SGDLS and CDR2 YYNGEE. Losses at the gene ends were 1 base for V and 2 bases for J; bases not matched to a gene: 1. CDR3 sequence (DNA): TGTGCCAGCAGCGTATGGACTAGCGGGACCTACGAGCAGTACTTC. Translating it yields CASSVWTSGTYEQYF. Full variable domain (remainder filled in from reference TRBV9 and TRBJ2-7): DSGVTQTPKHLITATGQRVTLRCSPRSGDLSVYWYQQSLDQGLQFLIQYYNGEERAKGNILERFSAQQFPDLHSELNLSSLELGDSALYFCASSVWTSGTYEQYFGPGTRLTVT.

This chain uses TRBV9 with TRBJ1-1; no definite D call. Trimming stripped 0 bases from V and 5 bases from J, with 8 bases between. This CDR3 has 13 residues. CDR1 and CDR2 (germline): SGDLS, YYNGEE. The CDR3 is CASSVASGTEAFF. For the CDR3, the DNA is TGTGCCAGCAGCGTAGCTTCCGGAACTGAAGCTTTCTTT. The whole variable domain, filled in from reference TRBV9 and TRBJ1-1, reads DSGVTQTPKHLITATGQRVTLRCSPRSGDLSVYWYQQSLDQGLQFLIQYYNGEERAKGNILERFSAQQFPDLHSELNLSSLELGDSALYFCASSVASGTEAFFGQGTRLTVV.

This chain joins TRBV7-9 and TRBJ2-1; the match to TRBD2 covers 14 bases. The CDR3 consists of 15 residues. Germline V CDR1 and CDR2: SEHNR, FQNEAQ (reference sequence). The ends lost 8 bases at V and 7 bases at J; junction bases unmatched: 7. CDR3 nucleotide sequence: TGTGCCAGCGCCCGACTAGCGGGAGGGCCTAATGAGCAGTTCTTC. Amino acids: CASARLAGGPNEQFF.

The V gene is TRBV15, the J gene TRBJ1-5; D gene ambiguous. The CDR3 covers 15 residues. Trimming shortened V by 4 bases and J by 4 bases, and 14 bases separated the two germline ends. CDR1 is LNHNV and CDR2 is YYDKDF in the germline V gene (reference sequence). CDR3 DNA sequence: TGTGCCACCAGCAATACCGACATGGGGAATCAGCCCCAGCATTTT. It specifies CATSNTDMGNQPQHF.

The J gene is TRBJ1-5, the V gene TRBV12-5, with TRBD1 matching over 7 bases. CDR1 is LGHNT, CDR2 FRNRAP, per germline. Unmatched junction bases numbered 5, after V lost 2 bases and J lost 4 bases. The CDR3 sequence is 15 residues long. CDR3 sequence: CASGLYRGINQPQHF. For the CDR3, the DNA is TGTGCTAGTGGTTTGTACAGGGGCATTAATCAGCCCCAGCATTTT.

V usage is TRBV7-9 and J usage is TRBJ2-2; D is undetermined. CDR1 is SEHNR and CDR2 is FQNEAQ in the germline V gene (reference sequence). The CDR3 length is 12 residues. V was pared by 3 bases and J by 3 bases, with 2 bases between. CDR3 in DNA: TGTGCCAGCAGCTTGTACACCGGGGAGCTGTTTTTT. Translating gives CASSLYTGELFF.

This clone appeared once. The chain has TRBV19 and TRBJ2-2; 9 nucleotides agree with TRBD2. This CDR3 region has 15 residues. Losses at the gene ends were 6 bases for V and 7 bases for J; bases not matched to a gene: 9. Germline CDR1 is LNHDA and CDR2 is SQIVND (reference sequence). The DNA for the CDR3 is TGTGCCAGTAGAAGCCAGCGGGAGGATGTCGGGGAGCTGTTTTTT. It codes for CASRSQREDVGELFF.

The chain recombines TRBV9 with TRBJ1-4; the D gene is possibly TRBD1 (5 bases). The CDR3 length is 13 residues. V lost 4 bases and J lost 14, with 18 bases in between. Germline CDR1 is SGDLS and CDR2 is YYNGEE. CDR3 protein: CASSIDPAGGLFF. CDR3 coding DNA: TGTGCCAGCAGCATTGATCCAGCGGGGGGTCTGTTTTTT.

The chain carries TRBV19 and TRBJ1-2, with 7 bases fitting TRBD1. Germline loops: CDR1 LNHDA, CDR2 SQIVND (reference sequence). Unmatched junction bases numbered 8, after V lost 5 bases and J lost 8 bases. This CDR3 is 13 amino acids long. The DNA of the CDR3 is TGTGCCAGTAGTGAGACAGGGAGGATAGGCTACACCTTC. As protein: CASSETGRIGYTF.

CDR3 region: CASKTGVIEKLFF. The CDR3 DNA reads TGTGCCAGCAAGACAGGGGTCATTGAAAAACTGTTTTTT. The chain couples TRBV28 to TRBJ1-4; 8 bases line up with TRBD1. The CDR3 extends over 13 amino acids. CDR1 is MDHEN, CDR2 SYDVKM, per germline. V lost 7 bases to trimming and J lost 7 bases; unmatched junction nucleotides: 5. The full variable domain, rest sourced from reference TRBV28 and TRBJ1-4, is DVKVTQSSRYLVKRTGEKVFLECVQDMDHENMFWYRQDPGLGLRLIYFSYDVKMKEKGDIPEGYSVSREKKERFSLILESASTNQTSMYLCASKTGVIEKLFFGSGTQLSVL.

The chain employs TRBV10-3 and TRBJ1-2; no clear D gene. V lost 4 bases, J lost 2 bases, and 11 bases lay in between. CDR1 and CDR2 (germline): ENHRY, SYGVKD. The CDR3 consists of 14 residues. The CDR3 DNA follows: TGTGCCATCAGTGCAACGACGGTGAACTATGGCTACACCTTC. Its translation: CAISATTVNYGYTF.

The J gene is TRBJ2-7, the V gene TRBV7-9; D unresolved. CDR1 and CDR2 (germline): SEHNR, FQNEAQ (reference sequence). CDR3 size: 11 residues. The germline V and J ends were trimmed by 4 bases and 8 bases, with 9 bases remaining between them. The CDR3: CASSSALKQYF. As DNA, the CDR3 is TGTGCCAGCAGCTCAGCCTTAAAGCAGTACTTC.

V and J are TRBV7-2 and TRBJ1-2; no definite D call. V gave up 1 base and J gave up 8 bases, with 14 bases separating them. The CDR3 has 14 amino acids. The germline V gene encodes CDR1 SGHTA and CDR2 FQGNSA. CDR3 sequence (DNA): TGTGCCAGCAGCTTAGACGGTCCCGGAAGGGGCTACACCTTC. Translated, it gives CASSLDGPGRGYTF.

The chain carries TRBV7-2 and TRBJ1-4; a weak D match, TRBD1 (6 bases). V shed 3 bases and J shed 7 bases, with 18 bases lying between them. There are 16 residues in the CDR3. CDR1 is SGHTA, CDR2 FQGNSA, per germline. The CDR3 region is CASSFIPGDDSEKLFF. CDR3 sequence (DNA): TGTGCCAGCAGCTTCATACCAGGGGATGATAGTGAAAAACTGTTTTTT.

The chain links TRBV7-2 to TRBJ2-7; D unresolved. This CDR3 is 13 amino acids long. Germline V gene sequence: CDR1 SGHTA, CDR2 FQGNSA. Trimming pared 5 bases from V and 0 bases from J, leaving 8 bases between. The CDR3 nucleotides are TGTGCCAGCAGCCTTTCTAGCTCCTACGAGCAGTACTTC. It yields the protein CASSLSSSYEQYF. The full variable domain, completed using reference TRBV7-2 and TRBJ2-7, is GAGVSQSPSNKVTEKGKDVELRCDPISGHTALYWYRQSLGQGLEFLIYFQGNSAPDKSGLPSDRFSAERTGGSVSTLTIQRTQQEDSAVYLCASSLSSSYEQYFGPGTRLTVT.

The CDR3 sequence: CASSQVLGGRGGETQYF. CDR3 nucleotides: TGCGCCAGCAGCCAAGTGTTAGGCGGGAGGGGAGGTGAGACCCAGTACTTC. V is TRBV4-3 and J is TRBJ2-5; 9 bases are shared with TRBD2. This CDR3 has 17 amino acids. V was pared by 1 base and J by 5 bases, with 11 bases of the junction left unmatched. Germline CDR1 reads LGHNA; CDR2 reads YSLEER.

The chain is built from TRBV2 and TRBJ1-5; D gene ambiguous. This CDR3 is built from 18 residues. Between the trimmed V and J ends, which lost 6 bases and 3 bases, there was a span of 24 bases. Germline assignment: CDR1 SNHLY and CDR2 FYNNEI. The CDR3 here is CASSLRASGRRPNQPQHF. The DNA of the CDR3 is TGTGCCAGCAGCCTCCGGGCTTCGGGTCGAAGACCCAATCAGCCCCAGCATTTT.